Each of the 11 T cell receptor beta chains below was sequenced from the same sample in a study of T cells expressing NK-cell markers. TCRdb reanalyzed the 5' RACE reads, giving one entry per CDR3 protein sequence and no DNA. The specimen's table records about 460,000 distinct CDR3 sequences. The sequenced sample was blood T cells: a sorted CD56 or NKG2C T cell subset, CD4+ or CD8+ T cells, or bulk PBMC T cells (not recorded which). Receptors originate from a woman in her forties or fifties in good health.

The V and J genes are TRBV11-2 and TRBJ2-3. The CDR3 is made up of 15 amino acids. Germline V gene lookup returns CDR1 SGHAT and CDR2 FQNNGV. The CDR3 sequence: CASSLDRGGADTQYF. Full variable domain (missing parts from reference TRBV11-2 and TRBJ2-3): EAGVAQSPRYKIIEKRQSVAFWCNPISGHATLYWYQQILGQGPKLLIQFQNNGVVDDSQLPKDRFSAERLKGVDSTLKIQPAKLEDSAVYLCASSLDRGGADTQYFGPGTRLTVL.

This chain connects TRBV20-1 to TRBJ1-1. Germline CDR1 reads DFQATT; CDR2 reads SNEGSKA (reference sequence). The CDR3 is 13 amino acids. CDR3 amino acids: CSARDRPQTEAFF.

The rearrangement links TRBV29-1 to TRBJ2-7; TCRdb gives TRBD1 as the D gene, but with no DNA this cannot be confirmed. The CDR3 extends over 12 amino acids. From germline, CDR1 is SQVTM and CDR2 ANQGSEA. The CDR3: CSVSAGFGQLYF.

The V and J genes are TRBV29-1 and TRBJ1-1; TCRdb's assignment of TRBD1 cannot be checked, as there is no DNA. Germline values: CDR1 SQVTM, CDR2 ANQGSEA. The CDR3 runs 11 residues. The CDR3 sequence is CSVVGGAEAFF. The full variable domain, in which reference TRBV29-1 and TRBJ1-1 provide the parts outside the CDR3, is SAVISQKPSRDICQRGTSLTIQCQVDSQVTMMFWYRQQPGQSLTLIATANQGSEATYESGFVIDKFPISRPNLTFSTLTVSNMSPEDSSIYLCSVVGGAEAFFGQGTRLTVV.

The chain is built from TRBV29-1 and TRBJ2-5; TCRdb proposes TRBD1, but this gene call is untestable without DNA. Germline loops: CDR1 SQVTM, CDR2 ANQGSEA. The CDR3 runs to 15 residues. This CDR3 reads CSVEDRMGGQETQYF.

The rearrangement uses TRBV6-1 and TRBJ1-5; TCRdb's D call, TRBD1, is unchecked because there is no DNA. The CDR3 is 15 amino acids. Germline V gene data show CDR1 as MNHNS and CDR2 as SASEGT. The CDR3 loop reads CASSRTGGWGQPQHF.

CDR3 sequence: CASSLGPSGRNEQFF. This chain uses TRBV11-2 with TRBJ2-1; TCRdb designates TRBD1, a call that cannot be tested without DNA. This CDR3 comprises 15 residues. CDR1 is SGHAT, CDR2 FQNNGV, per germline.

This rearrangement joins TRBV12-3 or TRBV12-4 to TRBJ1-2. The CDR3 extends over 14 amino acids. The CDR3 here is CASSLNSAEYGYTF.

The CDR3 protein is CASSLAASTNQPQHF. The chain joins TRBV12-3 or TRBV12-4 to TRBJ1-5. There are 15 residues in the CDR3.

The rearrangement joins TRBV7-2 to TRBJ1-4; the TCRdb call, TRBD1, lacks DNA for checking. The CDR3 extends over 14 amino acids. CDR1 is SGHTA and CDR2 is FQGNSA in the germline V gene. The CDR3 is CASSFPRTGEKLFF.

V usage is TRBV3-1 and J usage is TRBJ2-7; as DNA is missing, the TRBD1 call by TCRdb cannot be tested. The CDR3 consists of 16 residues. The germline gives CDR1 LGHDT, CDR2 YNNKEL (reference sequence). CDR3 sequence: CASSPTRGTGHYEQYF.